The rows below give T cell receptor beta chains drawn from one sample of a study of blood T cell repertoires in COVID-19. Using immunoSEQ multiplex PCR, the repertoire was profiled, and TCRdb retains in-frame clones only, with some absent. The table records 90,000 to 100,000 clones, about 80% of them present only once. Material: peripheral blood. These receptors were collected from a man aged 60-69 years with acute or convalescent COVID-19. CDR3s include the opening cysteine and the closing phenylalanine or tryptophan. The D gene is left open where the match is weak. Clone size is given for some rows only: seen once, a few or many times, or a class if the clone is expanded.

D,V,size,J,DNA,CDR3
NA,TRBV20-1,NA,TRBJ1-2,TGCAGTGCTAGTGATCCGGGAGTAATCTATGGCTACACCTTC,CSASDPGVIYGYTF
NA,TRBV24-1,NA,TRBJ1-1,TGTGCCACCAGCCACGGGAACACTGAAGCTTTCTTT,CATSHGNTEAFF
NA,TRBV19,NA,TRBJ1-1,TGTGCCAGTAGTATAGATTTAAGGGGTGCTGAAGCTTTCTTT,CASSIDLRGAEAFF
TRBD2,TRBV11-2,NA,TRBJ2-1,TGTGCCAGCAGTTATAGCGGGACCACCTACAATGAGCAGTTCTTC,CASSYSGTTYNEQFF
NA,TRBV24-1,NA,TRBJ1-2,TGTGCCACCAGTGATTTTCGGGTGTTAACCTTC,CATSDFRVLTF
NA,TRBV5-1,once,TRBJ1-3,TGCGCCAGCAGCTCCGCCACAGGGTCCTCTGGAAACACCATATATTTT,CASSSATGSSGNTIYF
NA,TRBV9,NA,TRBJ1-6,TGTGCCAGCAGCGTAGGGCAGGGGAACTCACCCCTCCACTTT,CASSVGQGNSPLHF
TRBD2,TRBV11-2,NA,TRBJ2-3,TGTGCCAGCAGTCTCCCTGGCGGGGGGCCAGATACGCAGTATTTT,CASSLPGGGPDTQYF
NA,TRBV5-4,few,TRBJ1-5,TGTGCCAGCAGCAGGGGGGGTGGGCAGAGCAATCAGCCCCAGCATTTT,CASSRGGGQSNQPQHF
TRBD1,TRBV14,NA,TRBJ1-4,TGTGCCAGCAGCTACAGGGGGGAAAAACTGTTTTTT,CASSYRGEKLFF
NA,TRBV4-2,NA,TRBJ1-6,TGTGCCAGCAGCCAAGACTATTCGGTTAATTCACCCCTCCACTTT,CASSQDYSVNSPLHF
TRBD1,TRBV23-1,NA,TRBJ1-2,TGCGCCAGCAGTCAGGGGACAGGGGTCTATGGCTACACCTTC,CASSQGTGVYGYTF
NA,TRBV5-1,NA,TRBJ2-3,TGCGCCAGCAGCTTGCGGACAGGCACAGATACGCAGTATTTT,CASSLRTGTDTQYF
TRBD2,TRBV7-9,NA,TRBJ2-2,TGTGCCAGCAGCCCCCGACTAGCGGGTATGAACACCGGGGAGCTGTTTTTT,CASSPRLAGMNTGELFF
TRBD2,TRBV7-8,NA,TRBJ2-1,TGTGCCAGCAGCCCACTAGCGGGAGGAGTCTACAATGAGCAGTTCTTC,CASSPLAGGVYNEQFF
NA,TRBV11-3,NA,TRBJ1-1,TGTGCCAGCAGCTTGGGTAGTGGGGGCCGTGAAGCTTTCTTT,CASSLGSGGREAFF
NA,TRBV14,NA,TRBJ2-2,TGTGCCAGCAGCGTACAGTGGGCCGGGGAGCTGTTTTTT,CASSVQWAGELFF
TRBD1,TRBV5-4,NA,TRBJ1-4,TGTGCCAGCAGCTTACAGGGGGCGCCGGGTGAAAAACTGTTTTTT,CASSLQGAPGEKLFF
TRBD2,TRBV7-2,NA,TRBJ2-3,TGTGCCAGCAGCTTAGTCCCTAGCGGACTTAGCACAGATACGCAGTATTTT,CASSLVPSGLSTDTQYF
NA,TRBV4-3,NA,TRBJ1-6,TGCGCCAGCAGCCAAGGGGACATTAGGGGACCCCTCCACTTT,CASSQGDIRGPLHF
NA,TRBV21-1,NA,TRBJ1-1,TGTGCCAGCATAACGGGGTCGCCTCTGAACACTGAAGCTTTCTTT,CASITGSPLNTEAFF
NA,TRBV5-5,NA,TRBJ1-2,TGTGCCAGCAGCTTGGCGCCGACAGGACTGTATGGCTACACCTTC,CASSLAPTGLYGYTF
TRBD1,TRBV19,few,TRBJ1-2,TGTGCCAGTATTGCCTCCGGGACAGGGGGCTTCTATGGCTACACCTTC,CASIASGTGGFYGYTF
TRBD1,TRBV2,NA,TRBJ1-1,TGTGCCAGCAGTGAAAGACAGGGGAACACTGAAGCTTTCTTT,CASSERQGNTEAFF
TRBD1,TRBV3-1/TRBV3-2,NA,TRBJ1-2,TGTGCCAGCAGCCAATTACAGGGGACTGGCTACACCTTC,CASSQLQGTGYTF
TRBD1,TRBV27,NA,TRBJ1-2,TGTGCCAGCAGTTTACTGTTGGGACAGGGGGCACATGGCTACACCTTC,CASSLLLGQGAHGYTF
NA,TRBV5-6,NA,TRBJ1-5,TGTGCCAGCAGCGTACAGGGAAATCAGCCCCAGCATTTT,CASSVQGNQPQHF
TRBD1,TRBV25-1,NA,TRBJ2-1,TGTGCCAGCAGTAACCCCGGGACAGGGGACAATGAGCAGTTCTTC,CASSNPGTGDNEQFF
NA,TRBV11-3,NA,TRBJ1-6,TGTGCCAGCAGCCTGAATCGGGATTCACCCCTCCACTTT,CASSLNRDSPLHF
TRBD1,TRBV7-9,few,TRBJ2-3,TGTGCCAGCAGCTCGCCAGAAAGGGGGCTAGATACGCAGTATTTT,CASSSPERGLDTQYF
NA,TRBV12-3/TRBV12-4,NA,TRBJ1-2,TGTGCCAGCACCAGGGACATACCCTATGGCTACACCTTC,CASTRDIPYGYTF
TRBD1,TRBV25-1,NA,TRBJ1-2,TGTGCCAGCAGTGAATCGGCGAGTCTTTGGGACAGGGACGGTGGCTACACCTTC,CASSESASLWDRDGGYTF
NA,TRBV5-6,NA,TRBJ1-1,TGTGCCAGCAGACAGGGCCGGGGCGCTGAAGCTTTCTTT,CASRQGRGAEAFF
NA,TRBV4-2,NA,TRBJ1-4,TGTGCCAGCAGCCAAGATAGGAGGCCAAAGGCGGATGAAAAACTGTTTTTT,CASSQDRRPKADEKLFF
NA,TRBV10-2,NA,TRBJ1-2,TGCGCCAGCAGTCAGGACAGCTACTATGGCTACACCTTC,CASSQDSYYGYTF
TRBD2,TRBV11-2,few,TRBJ2-2,TGTGCCAGCAGCTTAGCAACTAGCGGGAGGAGCACCGGGGAGCTGTTTTTT,CASSLATSGRSTGELFF
NA,TRBV5-1,NA,TRBJ2-7,TGCGCCAGCAGCTTGACAGGGAAGGGGACCTACGAGCAGTACTTC,CASSLTGKGTYEQYF
TRBD2,TRBV6-5,NA,TRBJ2-1,TGTGCCAGCAGTTACTTAGCGGGAGGCTCCAATGAGCAGTTCTTC,CASSYLAGGSNEQFF
NA,TRBV20-1,NA,TRBJ2-5,TGCGGGGACACCAACCAAGAGACCCAGTACTTC,CGDTNQETQYF
TRBD1,TRBV6-5,NA,TRBJ2-3,TGTGCCAGCAGTTCCTGGACAGGGAGGCCAGATACGCAGTATTTT,CASSSWTGRPDTQYF
NA,TRBV9,NA,TRBJ2-7,TGTGCCAGCAGCCCACAAGGGGGTGGGATTAGGCAGTACTTC,CASSPQGGGIRQYF
TRBD2,TRBV15,once,TRBJ2-2,TGTGCCACCAGCTCGACTAGCGGTTTAATCGGGGAGCTGTTTTTT,CATSSTSGLIGELFF
TRBD1,TRBV5-1,NA,TRBJ1-2,TGCGCCAGCTCCGAAGTACAGGGGGCAGGTGGCTACACCTTC,CASSEVQGAGGYTF
NA,TRBV7-2,once,TRBJ2-1,TGTGCCAGCAGCTCAACAGGTACCTCCTACAATGAGCAGTTCTTC,CASSSTGTSYNEQFF
NA,TRBV19,NA,TRBJ1-5,TGTGCCAGTAGAGGGGTGGATCAGCCCCAGCATTTT,CASRGVDQPQHF
TRBD2,TRBV6-2/TRBV6-3,NA,TRBJ2-1,TGTGCCAGCAGTTATTACCAACTCCTAGCGGGGGGCAATGAGCAGTTCTTC,CASSYYQLLAGGNEQFF
NA,TRBV12-3/TRBV12-4,NA,TRBJ2-3,TGTGCCAGCCTCGGGGAGACAGATACGCAGTATTTT,CASLGETDTQYF
NA,TRBV9,NA,TRBJ2-1,TGTGCCAGCAGCGTAGGGGCAGGGGGGTACAATGAGCAGTTCTTC,CASSVGAGGYNEQFF
NA,TRBV5-1,NA,TRBJ1-1,TGCGCCAGCAGCGGATTGACAGGAGTCATGAACACTGAAGCTTTCTTT,CASSGLTGVMNTEAFF
NA,TRBV4-2,NA,TRBJ2-7,TGTGCCAGCAGCCAAGACGGAGTCGGGGGGCCCGGGGAGCAGTACTTC,CASSQDGVGGPGEQYF
NA,TRBV5-1,NA,TRBJ1-1,TGCGCCAGCAGCTTGTTCGGGACACCGAACACTGAAGCTTTCTTT,CASSLFGTPNTEAFF
TRBD2,TRBV3-1/TRBV3-2,NA,TRBJ2-1,TGTGCCAGCAGCCAAGCTGCCCTAGCGGACTACAATGAGCAGTTCTTC,CASSQAALADYNEQFF
TRBD2,TRBV30,NA,TRBJ2-1,TGTGCCTGGACTCTAGGGACTAGCAGTTACAATGAGCAGTTCTTC,CAWTLGTSSYNEQFF
TRBD1,TRBV6-6,NA,TRBJ2-7,TGTGCCAGCTCCGGGACAGATAGCTCCTACGAGCAGTACTTC,CASSGTDSSYEQYF